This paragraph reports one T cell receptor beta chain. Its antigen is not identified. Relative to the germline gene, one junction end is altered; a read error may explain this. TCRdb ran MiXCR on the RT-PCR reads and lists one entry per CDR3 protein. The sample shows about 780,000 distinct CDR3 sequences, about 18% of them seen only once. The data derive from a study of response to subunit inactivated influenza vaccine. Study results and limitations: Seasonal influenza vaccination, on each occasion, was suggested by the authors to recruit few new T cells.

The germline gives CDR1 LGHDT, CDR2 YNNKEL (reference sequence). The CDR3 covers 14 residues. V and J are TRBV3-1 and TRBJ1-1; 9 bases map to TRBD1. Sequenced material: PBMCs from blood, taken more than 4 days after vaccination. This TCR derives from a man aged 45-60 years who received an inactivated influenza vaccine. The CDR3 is CASTQTGGATEAFF. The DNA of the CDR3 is TGTGCCAGCACCCAAACAGGGGGCGCGACTGAAGCTTTCTTT.